These 23 T cell receptor beta chains were sequenced from one sample in a study of blood T cell repertoires in COVID-19. Here immunoSEQ multiplex PCR was the method, and the copy in TCRdb shows in-frame clones only, minus some. The table has tens of thousands of clones, more than 80% seen once. Material: peripheral blood. Receptors were obtained from an elderly woman with active or convalescent COVID-19.

The chain has TRBV7-2 and TRBJ2-2; D possibly corresponds to TRBD2 (6 bases). CDR1 is SGHTA and CDR2 is FQGNSA in the germline V gene. The CDR3 totals 14 residues. The V gene lost 3 bases and the J gene lost 5 bases, with 10 bases spanning the gap. CDR3 bases: TGTGCCAGCAGCTTCGGGACTTCTACCGGGGAGCTGTTTTTT. Residues: CASSFGTSTGELFF. Using reference TRBV7-2 and TRBJ2-2 for the parts outside the CDR3, the full variable domain is GAGVSQSPSNKVTEKGKDVELRCDPISGHTALYWYRQSLGQGLEFLIYFQGNSAPDKSGLPSDRFSAERTGGSVSTLTIQRTQQEDSAVYLCASSFGTSTGELFFGEGSRLTVL.

The chain links TRBV19 to TRBJ2-5; D is perhaps TRBD2 (6 bases). This CDR3 has 14 amino acids. Germline V gene sequence: CDR1 LNHDA, CDR2 SQIVND (reference sequence). Trimming pared 7 bases from V and 4 bases from J, leaving 16 bases between. The CDR3 bases are TGTGCCAGTAAGCCCTCACTAGCTGGAGAGACCCAGTACTTC. It specifies CASKPSLAGETQYF.

The gene calls are TRBV5-5 and TRBJ2-3, with TRBD1 matching over 10 bases. The CDR3 sequence is 13 residues long. The ends lost 7 bases at V and 5 bases at J; junction bases unmatched: 4. Germline CDR1 reads SGHKS; CDR2 reads YYEKEE (reference sequence). Here the CDR3 reads CASDRGQKDTQYF. CDR3 nucleotides: TGTGCCAGCGACAGGGGGCAAAAAGATACGCAGTATTTT.

The chain uses TRBV11-2 and TRBJ2-7; D is undetermined. Germline assignment: CDR1 SGHAT and CDR2 FQNNGV. This CDR3 is 14 amino acids long. Trimming removed 3 bases at V and 3 bases at J, with 12 bases between. Written as DNA, the CDR3 is TGTGCCAGCAGCTTTACCCACCCGGGCTACGAGCAGTACTTC. Its translation is CASSFTHPGYEQYF.

The V and J genes are TRBV27 and TRBJ1-2, with D possibly matching TRBD1 (5 bases). The germline V gene has CDR1 MNHEY and CDR2 SMNVEV (reference sequence). Trimming took 2 bases from V and 7 from J, leaving 14 bases between them. The CDR3 runs 14 residues. In DNA form, the CDR3 reads TGTGCCAGCAGTTTACGCAGGGAAGCCGGTGGCTACACCTTC. Amino acids: CASSLRREAGGYTF.

The gene calls are TRBV5-4 and TRBJ2-2; the match to TRBD2 covers 9 bases. The CDR3 extends over 17 amino acids. Trimming took 1 base from V and 5 from J; bases not matched to a gene: 9. The germline CDR1 and CDR2 sequences are SGHNT and YYREEE (reference sequence). The DNA of the CDR3 is TGTGCCAGCAGCTTGAAGTTAGCGGGAGTACGAACCGGGGAGCTGTTTTTT. It codes for CASSLKLAGVRTGELFF.

J is TRBJ1-2 and V is TRBV24-1; D might be TRBD1 (6 bases). This CDR3 has 15 amino acids. Germline CDR1 is KGHDR and CDR2 is SFDVKD. V was pared by 6 bases and J by 8 bases, with 21 bases between. CDR3 sequence (DNA): TGTGCCACCAGTTCTCGGGGACAACCCGTTCAGGGCTACACCTTC. It translates to CATSSRGQPVQGYTF.

The chain couples TRBV6-5 to TRBJ2-1; the match to TRBD2 covers 8 bases. Unmatched junction bases numbered 5, after V lost 0 bases and J lost 4 bases. The germline CDR1 and CDR2 sequences are MNHEY and SVGAGI. The CDR3 is 16 residues long. The CDR3 DNA follows: TGTGCCAGCAGTTACTCTGTAGCGGGGCTGTACAATGAGCAGTTCTTC. It codes for CASSYSVAGLYNEQFF.

This clone came up a few times. The chain couples TRBV10-3 to TRBJ1-2; D perhaps matches TRBD1 (6 bases). The CDR3 spans 17 residues. Germline values: CDR1 ENHRY, CDR2 SYGVKD. Trimming left V 5 bases short and J 3 bases short, with 22 bases between. The DNA of the CDR3 is TGTGCCATCAGTCCCCGGGGAGGGGGGGCTGGAGACTATGGCTACACCTTC. Its protein product is CAISPRGGGAGDYGYTF.

The J gene is TRBJ2-7, the V gene TRBV28; 8 nucleotides agree with TRBD1. Trimming cost V 5 bases and J 6 bases; bases outside gene matches: 6. Germline CDR1 reads MDHEN; CDR2 reads SYDVKM. The CDR3 runs 13 residues. DNA of the CDR3: TGTGCCAGCAGTCCATCCGGGACAGGCGAGCAGTACTTC. Its translation: CASSPSGTGEQYF.

Judged by abundance, this clone is medium-sized. The chain links TRBV7-2 to TRBJ2-3, with a weak D call TRBD2 (5 bases). The CDR3 extends over 13 amino acids. The V gene's germline CDR1 is SGHTA and CDR2 FQGNSA. V was pared by 4 bases and J by 3 bases, with 8 bases between. The CDR3 DNA is TGTGCCAGCAGCTCACGGGGAACAGATACGCAGTATTTT. This encodes CASSSRGTDTQYF.

The chain couples TRBV7-9 to TRBJ2-1; D possibly corresponds to TRBD1 (6 bases). Germline V gene sequence: CDR1 SEHNR, CDR2 FQNEAQ (reference sequence). Trimming took off 1 base at V and 1 base at J, with 14 bases between the two ends. The CDR3 sequence is 17 residues long. CDR3: CASSLGLDSQSYNEQFF. The CDR3 DNA sequence: TGTGCCAGCAGCTTAGGTCTGGACAGCCAGTCCTACAATGAGCAGTTCTTC.

The chain joins TRBV27 to TRBJ2-5; TRBD2 matches at 7 bases. V shed 2 bases and J 4 bases; nucleotides not matched to a gene: 4. The CDR3 consists of 14 residues. Germline lookup yields CDR1 MNHEY and CDR2 SMNVEV (reference sequence). The CDR3 reads CASSLAGEVETQYF. In nucleotides, the CDR3 is TGTGCCAGCAGTTTAGCGGGAGAGGTAGAGACCCAGTACTTC.

This clone was seen only once. The chain combines TRBV28 with TRBJ2-7; D is undetermined. The V end lost 5 bases, the J end lost 0 bases, and 14 bases lay between the germline ends. The CDR3 runs to 15 residues. CDR1 and CDR2 from the germline V gene are MDHEN and SYDVKM. CDR3 protein: CASSPDTGSSYEQYF. The CDR3 region has the DNA TGTGCCAGCAGTCCCGATACCGGTAGCTCCTACGAGCAGTACTTC.

The chain carries TRBV2 and TRBJ2-3, with TRBD2 matching 9 bases. J was trimmed by 4 bases and V by 7 bases; bases with no gene match: 3. Germline V gives CDR1 SNHLY, CDR2 FYNNEI. This CDR3 spans 13 amino acids. This CDR3 is CASTLAGADTQYF. The CDR3 region has the DNA TGTGCCAGCACGTTAGCGGGGGCAGATACGCAGTATTTT.

The chain combines TRBV27 with TRBJ2-7; the match to TRBD2 covers 8 bases. The CDR3 has 13 residues. V was pared by 5 bases and J by 1 base, with 1 base of the junction left unmatched. Germline assignment: CDR1 MNHEY and CDR2 SMNVEV (reference sequence). This CDR3 reads CASSAGGSYEQYF. The DNA of the CDR3 is TGTGCCAGCAGTGCGGGGGGTTCCTACGAGCAGTACTTC.

This chain uses TRBV12-5 with TRBJ2-5, with 11 bases fitting TRBD2. Germline trimming cut 5 bases from V and 2 bases from J; bases unmatched to any gene: 10. The CDR3 is 17 residues long. Germline CDR1 LGHNT, CDR2 FRNRAP. In DNA, the CDR3 is TGTGCTAGTGGTCCGAGGCTAGCGGGAGGAATACAAGAGACCCAGTACTTC. The encoded protein is CASGPRLAGGIQETQYF.

V usage is TRBV7-8 and J usage is TRBJ2-5; 8 bases line up with TRBD2. J was trimmed by 2 bases and V by 6 bases; bases with no gene match: 8. The CDR3 length is 15 residues. Germline V gene sequence: CDR1 SGHVS, CDR2 FQNEAQ. The chain's CDR3 is CASSRSGGIQETQYF. The CDR3 nucleotides read TGTGCCAGCAGTCGAAGCGGGGGAATACAAGAGACCCAGTACTTC.

This chain connects TRBV29-1 to TRBJ1-2; D not certain. In germline, CDR1 is SQVTM, CDR2 ANQGSEA. The CDR3 totals 13 residues. Deletions cut 4 bases from V and 1 base from J, with 10 bases between. Here the CDR3 DNA reads TGCAGCGTTGGACTTGGCGGTAACTATGGCTACACCTTC. This encodes CSVGLGGNYGYTF.

The V call is TRBV30, the J call TRBJ2-7; 11 bases line up with TRBD2. The length of the CDR3 is 14 residues. With V trimmed by 7 bases and J by 8 bases, 13 bases remained unmatched. Germline-derived CDR1 and CDR2 are GTSNPN and SVGIG (reference sequence). CDR3 nucleotide sequence: TGTGCCTTCCGAACTAGCGGGGGTATGCTCAAGCAGTACTTC. Protein sequence: CAFRTSGGMLKQYF.

The V call is TRBV28, the J call TRBJ1-2; possibly TRBD1 for D (5 bases). The V and J ends lost 7 bases and 0 bases respectively, with 15 bases between them. The length of the CDR3 is 15 residues. The germline CDR1 and CDR2 sequences are MDHEN and SYDVKM. The CDR3 is CASTLYGGPNYGYTF. The CDR3 region has the DNA TGTGCCAGCACCCTTTACGGGGGACCTAACTATGGCTACACCTTC.

The CDR3 DNA reads as TGTGCCAGCAGCAATGCGGCAGTTATCTCTGAAGGCTACACCTTC. Protein product: CASSNAAVISEGYTF. The chain is built from TRBV4-2 and TRBJ1-2; no clear D gene. Deletions cut 5 bases from V and 8 bases from J, with 21 bases between. Germline values: CDR1 LGHNA, CDR2 YNFKEQ. The CDR3 totals 15 residues.

This clone was found once. The chain uses TRBV30 and TRBJ1-2, with TRBD1 matching 7 bases. Trimming removed 2 bases from V and 3 bases from J; junction bases left unmatched: 3. This CDR3 region has 13 residues. Germline lookup yields CDR1 GTSNPN and CDR2 SVGIG (reference sequence). The CDR3 DNA follows: TGTGCCTGGAGTAGGACAGGTGACTATGGCTACACCTTC. It translates to CAWSRTGDYGYTF.